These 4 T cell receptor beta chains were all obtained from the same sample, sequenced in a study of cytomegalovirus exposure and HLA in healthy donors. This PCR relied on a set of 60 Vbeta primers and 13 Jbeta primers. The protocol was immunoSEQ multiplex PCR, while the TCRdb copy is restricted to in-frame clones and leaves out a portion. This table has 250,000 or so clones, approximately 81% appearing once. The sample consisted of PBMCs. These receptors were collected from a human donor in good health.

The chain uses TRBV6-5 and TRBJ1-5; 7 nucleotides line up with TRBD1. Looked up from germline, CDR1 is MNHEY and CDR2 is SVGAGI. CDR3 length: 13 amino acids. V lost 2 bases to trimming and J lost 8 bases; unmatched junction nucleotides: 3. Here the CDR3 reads CASSYRGREPQHF. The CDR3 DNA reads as TGTGCCAGCAGTTACAGGGGGCGCGAGCCCCAGCATTTT.

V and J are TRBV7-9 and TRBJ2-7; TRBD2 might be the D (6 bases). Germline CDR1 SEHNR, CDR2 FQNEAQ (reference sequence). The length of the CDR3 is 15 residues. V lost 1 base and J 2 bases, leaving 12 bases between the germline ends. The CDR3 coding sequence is TGTGCCAGCAGCTTAGTCAGCGGGTCTACCTACGAGCAGTACTTC. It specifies CASSLVSGSTYEQYF.

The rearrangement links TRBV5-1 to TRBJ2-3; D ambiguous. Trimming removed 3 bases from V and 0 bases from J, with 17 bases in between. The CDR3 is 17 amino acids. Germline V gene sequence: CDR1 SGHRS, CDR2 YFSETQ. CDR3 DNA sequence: TGCGCCAGCAGCTCGTTTCGGAGCCTCGATAGCACAGATACGCAGTATTTT. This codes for CASSSFRSLDSTDTQYF.

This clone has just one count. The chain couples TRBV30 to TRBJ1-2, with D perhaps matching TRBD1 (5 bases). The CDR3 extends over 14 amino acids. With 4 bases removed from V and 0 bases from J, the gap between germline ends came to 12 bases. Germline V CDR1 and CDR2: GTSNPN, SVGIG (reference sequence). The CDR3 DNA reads TGTGCCTGGACCCGCAAACAGGCTAACTATGGCTACACCTTC. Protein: CAWTRKQANYGYTF.